This entry describes one T cell receptor (beta chain). The data originate from a study of blood T cell repertoires in COVID-19. Sequenced by immunoSEQ multiplex PCR; TCRdb stores in-frame clones only, minus some. The sample lists 150,000 to 200,000 clones, approximately 80% occurring once. This TCR was sampled from a man aged 60 to 75 who had been exposed to COVID-19. What was sequenced was PBMCs or T cells enriched from blood (not recorded which).

The CDR3 is CASSLGAGGQYF. The DNA of the CDR3 is TGTGCCAGCAGTTTAGGGGCCGGGGGGCAGTACTTC. The rearrangement uses TRBV12-3 or TRBV12-4 and TRBJ2-7; TRBD2 is a possible D gene (6 bases). Trimming took off 1 base at V and 9 bases at J, with 10 bases between the two ends. This CDR3 contains 12 residues.